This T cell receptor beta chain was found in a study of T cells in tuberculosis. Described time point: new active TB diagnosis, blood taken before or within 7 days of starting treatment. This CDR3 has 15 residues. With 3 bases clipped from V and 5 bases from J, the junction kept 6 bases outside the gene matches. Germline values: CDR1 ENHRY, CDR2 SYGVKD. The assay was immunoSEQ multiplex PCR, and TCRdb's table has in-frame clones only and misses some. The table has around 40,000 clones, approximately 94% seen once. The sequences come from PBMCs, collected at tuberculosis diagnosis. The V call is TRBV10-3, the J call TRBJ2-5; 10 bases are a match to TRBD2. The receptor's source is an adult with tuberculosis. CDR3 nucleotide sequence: TGTGCCATCAGTGACTCTAGCGGGGGCGGTGAGACCCAGTACTTC. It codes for CAISDSSGGGETQYF.